This TCR beta chain appears in the sequencing data of a study of blood T cell repertoires in COVID-19. Study-wide context: Specimens from acute and convalescent COVID-19 originated in the United States, Italy and Spain. PBMCs, B-cell-depleted T cells, or T cells provided the cDNA or gDNA that made up the material.

V lost 3 bases, J lost 4 bases, and 12 bases lay in between. Germline CDR1 is SEHNR and CDR2 is FQNEAQ (reference sequence). This CDR3 spans 15 amino acids. Methods used by the authors: Reference gene primer amplification gave estimated nucleated cell counts. The protocol was immunoSEQ multiplex PCR, while the TCRdb copy is restricted to in-frame clones and leaves out a portion. The DNA was the basis for D and trimming; V, J and clone size are from that table. The profile covers about 73,000 clones, with roughly 84% appearing a single time and approximately 27% taken by the ten largest. This TCR derives from a human donor in a cohort sampled during active COVID-19. The V call is TRBV7-9, the J call TRBJ1-4; D possibly corresponds to TRBD1 (6 bases). What was sequenced was peripheral blood. The CDR3 spells CASSFSGALNEKLFF. The DNA of the CDR3 is TGTGCCAGCAGCTTCTCAGGGGCTCTTAATGAAAAACTGTTTTTT. Variable domain in full (rest from reference TRBV7-9 and TRBJ1-4): DTGVSQNPRHKITKRGQNVTFRCDPISEHNRLYWYRQTLGQGPEFLTYFQNEAQLEKSRLLSDRFSAERPKGSFSTLEIQRTEQGDSAMYLCASSFSGALNEKLFFGSGTQLSVL.